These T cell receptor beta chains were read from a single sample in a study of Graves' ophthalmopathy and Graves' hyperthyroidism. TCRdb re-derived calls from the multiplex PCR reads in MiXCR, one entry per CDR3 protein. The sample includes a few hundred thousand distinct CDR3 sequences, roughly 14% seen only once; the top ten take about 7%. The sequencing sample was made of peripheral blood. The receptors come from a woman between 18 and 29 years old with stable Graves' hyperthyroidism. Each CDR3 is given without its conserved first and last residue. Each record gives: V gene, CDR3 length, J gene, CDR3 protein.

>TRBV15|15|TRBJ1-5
ATSITFRGFSNQPQH
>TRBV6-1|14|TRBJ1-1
ASSERTGGTNTEAF
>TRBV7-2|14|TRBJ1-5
ASSVRDRWGNQPQH
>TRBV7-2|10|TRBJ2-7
ASSSNRDEQY
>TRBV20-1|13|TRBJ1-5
SAEATGPGNQPQH
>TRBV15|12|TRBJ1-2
ATRSPTANYGYT
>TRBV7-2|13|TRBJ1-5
ASTPVTWLGQPQH
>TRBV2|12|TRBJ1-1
ASRTGRLYTEAF
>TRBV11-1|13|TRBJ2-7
ASSRQGANPYEQY
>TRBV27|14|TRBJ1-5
ASSLRRGGSNQPQH
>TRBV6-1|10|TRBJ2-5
ASRTSAETQY
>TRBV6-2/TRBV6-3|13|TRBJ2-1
ASRVAGGTYNEQF
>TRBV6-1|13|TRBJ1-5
ASSAGTGGNQPQH
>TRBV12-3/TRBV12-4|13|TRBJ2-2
ASSLQGARTGELF
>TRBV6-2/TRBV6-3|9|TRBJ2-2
ASTHGGELF
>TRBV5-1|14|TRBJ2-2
ASSFELAGVGGELF
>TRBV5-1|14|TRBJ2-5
ASSPGWGQNQETQY
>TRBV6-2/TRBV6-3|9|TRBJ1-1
ASSSGPEAF
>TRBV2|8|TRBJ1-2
ASSELGYT
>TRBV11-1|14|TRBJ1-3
ASSLSVGSSGNTIY
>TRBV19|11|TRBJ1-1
ASTDRVGTEAF
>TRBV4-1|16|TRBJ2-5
ASSQVGDRGFREETQY
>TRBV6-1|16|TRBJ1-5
ASSVPGTGGRANQPQH
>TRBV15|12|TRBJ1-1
ATSTSGMNTEAF
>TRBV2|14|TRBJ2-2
ASRVTSGRATGELF
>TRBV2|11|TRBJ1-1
ASSARGNTEAF
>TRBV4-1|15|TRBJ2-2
ASSQDWTGRNTGELF
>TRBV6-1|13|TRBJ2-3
ASRRKRGSTDTQY
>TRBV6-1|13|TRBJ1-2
ASSPWDPRSYGYT
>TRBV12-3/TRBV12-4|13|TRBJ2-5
ASGPPTGYQETQY
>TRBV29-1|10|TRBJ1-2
SAGQGMDGYT
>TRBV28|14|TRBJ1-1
ASSLGGATLRTEAF
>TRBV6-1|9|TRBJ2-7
ASIQGAEQY
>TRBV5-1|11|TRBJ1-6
ASGSGRNSPLH
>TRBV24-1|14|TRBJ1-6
ATSEKHGQYGSPLH
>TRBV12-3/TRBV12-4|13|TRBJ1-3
ASTQDGVSGNTIY
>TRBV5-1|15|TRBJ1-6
ASSRRQSWRYNSPLH
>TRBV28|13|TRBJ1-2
ASSAALTDNYGYT
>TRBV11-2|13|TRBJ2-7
ASSFTGTGTYEQY
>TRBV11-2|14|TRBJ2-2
ASSLGGQGNTGELF
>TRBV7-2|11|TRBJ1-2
ASSPEGRYGYT
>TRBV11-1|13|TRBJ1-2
ASSSAQGAGYGYT
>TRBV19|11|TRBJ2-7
ATSTGLSYEQY
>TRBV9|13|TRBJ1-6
ASSVAWTAGAPLH
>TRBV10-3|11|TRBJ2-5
AISVDLQETQY
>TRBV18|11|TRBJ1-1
ASSPGTSTEAF
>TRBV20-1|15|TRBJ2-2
SASFPPGQGNTGELF
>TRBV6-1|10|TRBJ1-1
ASRQSGSEAF
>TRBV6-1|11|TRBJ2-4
ASRAGRMNIQY
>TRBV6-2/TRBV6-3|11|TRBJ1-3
ASRDSSGNTIY
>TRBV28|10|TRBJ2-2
ASSSADRELF
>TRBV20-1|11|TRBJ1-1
SARLDRDTEAF
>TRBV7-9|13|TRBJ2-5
ASSSNRGGGETQY
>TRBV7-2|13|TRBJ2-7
ASSGRDRGVYEQY
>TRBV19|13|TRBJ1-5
ASSVGQGSNQPQH
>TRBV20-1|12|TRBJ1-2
SAKSWTGGEGYT